This T cell receptor (beta chain) was recorded in a study of read filtering for tumor transcriptome and immune sequencing. Study in general: By R-ISS, stages I, II and III held 8, 16 and 7 patients.

This library used 300 to 500 ng RNA and molecular barcoded adaptors spanning alpha/delta and beta/gamma chains. TCRdb reprocessed the reads with MiXCR, giving one entry per CDR3 protein. The sample includes about 5,500 distinct CDR3 sequences, roughly 22% seen only once; the top ten take approximately 19%. Study conclusions and caveats: IR-seq captured clonotypes deeper and more reliably than RNA-seq.

Germline V gene sequence: CDR1 DFQATT, CDR2 SNEGSKA (reference sequence). The CDR3 is 13 residues long. At least ten counts were recorded for this clonotype. Its target is not known. Compared with germline, one end of the junction differs, possibly owing to a read error. This TCR derives from a donor at least 40 years old with multiple myeloma. Material: a population of CD138-negative cells sorted from bone marrow. This chain links TRBV20-1 with TRBJ1-4; D perhaps matches TRBD1 (6 bases). CDR3 amino acids: CSARGDMNEKRFF. As DNA, the CDR3 is TGCAGTGCTAGAGGGGACATGAATGAAAAACGGTTTTTT.